The clone carrying this T cell receptor (beta chain) was detected only a few times. Its target is unknown. CDR1 and CDR2 from the germline V gene are SGHDT and YYEEEE. This CDR3 has 15 residues. Trimming removed 2 bases from V and 4 bases from J; junction bases left unmatched: 3. Unique molecular identifiers were built into the TCRbeta library. TCRdb recomputed calls from the PCR reads with MiXCR, one row per CDR3 protein. The repertoire has roughly 790,000 distinct CDR3 sequences, roughly 15% of them found once; the top ten carry approximately 5%. This entry comes from a study of T-cell reconstitution after alpha-beta-depleted transplantation in children. Study-level findings and limits: T-cell numbers and diversity, one year after transplant, stemmed largely from T cells that were newly produced.

This TCR was recovered from a male patient younger than 18 who had a stem cell transplant for acute lymphoblastic leukemia, so the T cells may come from the graft donor. This sample comprised PBMCs, mostly from graft donor cells, obtained 360 days after TCRalphabeta/CD19-depleted stem cell transplant. V gene TRBV5-6 combines with J gene TRBJ2-3; 11 bases map to TRBD2. The CDR3 DNA is TGTGCCAGCAGCTTACCGGGACTAGCGGCAGATACGCAGTATTTT. Translated, it gives CASSLPGLAADTQYF. Using reference TRBV5-6 and TRBJ2-3 for the parts outside the CDR3, the full variable domain is DAGVTQSPTHLIKTRGQQVTLRCSPKSGHDTVSWYQQALGQGPQFIFQYYEEEERQRGNFPDRFSGHQFPNYSSELNVNALLLGDSALYLCASSLPGLAADTQYFGPGTRLTVL.